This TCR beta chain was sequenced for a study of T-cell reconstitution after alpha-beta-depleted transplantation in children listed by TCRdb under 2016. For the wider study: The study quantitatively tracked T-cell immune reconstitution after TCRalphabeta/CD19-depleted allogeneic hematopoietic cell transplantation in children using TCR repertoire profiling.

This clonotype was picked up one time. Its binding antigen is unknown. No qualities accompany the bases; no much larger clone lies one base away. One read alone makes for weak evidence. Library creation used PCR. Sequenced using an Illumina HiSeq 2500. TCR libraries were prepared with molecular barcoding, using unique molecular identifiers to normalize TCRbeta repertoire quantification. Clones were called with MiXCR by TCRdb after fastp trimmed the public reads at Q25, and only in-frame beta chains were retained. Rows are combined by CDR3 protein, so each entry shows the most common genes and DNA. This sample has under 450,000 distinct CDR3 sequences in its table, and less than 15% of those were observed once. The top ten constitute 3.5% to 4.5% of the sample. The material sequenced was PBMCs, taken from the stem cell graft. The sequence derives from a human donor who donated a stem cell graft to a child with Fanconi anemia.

The CDR3 has the sequence CASRRGAYTGELFF. The DNA sequence follows: TGTGCCAGCAGGCGGGGGGCCTACACCGGGGAGCTGTTTTTT. Recombination linked TRBV12-3 or TRBV12-4 to TRBJ2-2, and TRBD2 aligns with 8 junction nucleotides. V is pruned by 6 bases and J by 3 bases, leaving 3 bases of the junction without a gene match. The CDR3 covers 14 residues, taking in both the cysteine and the phenylalanine. Just the 42-base CDR3 DNA is kept, in frame starting at base 1.